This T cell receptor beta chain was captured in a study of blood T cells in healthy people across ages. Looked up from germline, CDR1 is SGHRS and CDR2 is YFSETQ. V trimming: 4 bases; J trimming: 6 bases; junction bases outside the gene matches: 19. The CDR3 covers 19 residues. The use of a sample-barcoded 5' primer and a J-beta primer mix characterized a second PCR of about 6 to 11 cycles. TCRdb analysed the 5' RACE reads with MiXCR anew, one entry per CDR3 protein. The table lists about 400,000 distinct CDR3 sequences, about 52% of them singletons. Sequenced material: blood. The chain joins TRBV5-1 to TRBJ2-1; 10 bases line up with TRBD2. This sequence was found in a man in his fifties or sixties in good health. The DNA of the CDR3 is TGCGCCAGCAGCCCCCCCCGGTTTAATAGCGGGGGGAGGGGCAATGAGCAGTTCTTC. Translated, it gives CASSPPRFNSGGRGNEQFF.